Shown below are 16 T cell receptor beta chains from a single sample sequenced in a study of T-cell reconstitution after alpha-beta-depleted transplantation in children. It was with unique molecular identifiers that the TCRbeta library was prepared. TCRdb re-analysed the PCR reads in MiXCR, keeping a single row per CDR3 protein. The data contain hundreds of thousands of distinct CDR3 sequences, almost 10% of them seen just once; the ten biggest clones take up about 9.5%. Sequences were derived from PBMCs from the stem cell graft donor, sampled from the stem cell graft. All receptors come from a human donor who donated a stem cell graft to a child with SCID.

This clonotype was detected ten times or more. This rearrangement joins TRBV15 to TRBJ2-3, with a weak D call TRBD1 (5 bases). The CDR3 is 15 amino acids. V lost 0 bases and J lost 11, with 18 bases in between. Germline-derived CDR1 and CDR2 are LNHNV and YYDKDF (reference sequence). The DNA of the CDR3 is TGTGCCACCAGCAGAGAAGTTCCAGGGCTTGATGGGCAGTATTTT. Translation gives CATSREVPGLDGQYF.

In its sample, this clonotype was seen a few times. The gene calls are TRBV5-1 and TRBJ2-1, with 10 bases lining up with TRBD2. There are 17 residues in the CDR3. Losses at the gene ends were 9 bases for V and 5 bases for J; bases not matched to a gene: 17. Germline assignment: CDR1 SGHRS and CDR2 YFSETQ. The CDR3 bases are TGCGCCACCCGCGACCCAGATGGCCTAGCGGGGGACAATGAGCAGTTCTTC. Its translation is CATRDPDGLAGDNEQFF.

This clonotype was detected only a few times. This sequence joins TRBV12-3 or TRBV12-4 and TRBJ2-2, with a possible D match to TRBD1 (6 bases). V gave up 8 bases and J gave up 3 bases, with 13 bases separating them. CDR3 length equals 14 residues. The CDR3: CASSQGPYTGELFF. The CDR3 nucleotides read TGTGCCAGCTCGCAGGGGCCATACACCGGGGAGCTGTTTTTT.

This clonotype was seen at least ten times. V gene TRBV7-6 combines with J gene TRBJ2-3; 7 positions match TRBD1. The trim removed 6 bases at V and 5 bases at J, leaving 11 bases unmatched. The germline CDR1 and CDR2 sequences are SGHVS and FNYEAQ. This CDR3 has 15 residues. The CDR3 DNA is TGTGCCAGCAGTCCCACAGGGGTTGGGCGAGATACGCAGTATTTT. As protein: CASSPTGVGRDTQYF. Full variable domain (missing parts from reference TRBV7-6 and TRBJ2-3): GAGVSQSPRYKVTKRGQDVALRCDPISGHVSLYWYRQALGQGPEFLTYFNYEAQQDKSGLPNDRFSAERPEGSISTLTIQRTEQRDSAMYRCASSPTGVGRDTQYFGPGTRLTVL.

This clonotype was seen only a few times. The chain couples TRBV7-9 to TRBJ2-3, with D possibly being TRBD1 or TRBD2 (5 bases each). Germline V gives CDR1 SEHNR, CDR2 FQNEAQ (reference sequence). Trimming left V 8 bases short and J 3 bases short, with 18 bases between. The CDR3 consists of 15 residues. The CDR3 protein is CASVFPGRSTDTQYF. The CDR3 nucleotides read TGTGCCAGCGTATTTCCGGGACGATCAACAGATACGCAGTATTTT.

This clonotype was found many times. DNA for the CDR3: TGTGCCAGCAGCCTCACGGGCCTGGAAGAGACCCAGTACTTC. Translated, it gives CASSLTGLEETQYF. The chain couples TRBV3-1 to TRBJ2-5; D uncertain. The V and J ends lost 4 bases and 3 bases respectively, with 12 bases between them. CDR1 is LGHDT and CDR2 is YNNKEL in the germline V gene (reference sequence). This CDR3 has 14 residues.

This clonotype was seen only a few times. This chain joins TRBV7-8 and TRBJ2-3; D unresolved. This CDR3 region has 13 residues. With 6 bases removed from V and 0 bases from J, the gap between germline ends came to 7 bases. Germline CDR1 is SGHVS and CDR2 is FQNEAQ. The CDR3 here is CASRQYSTDTQYF. For the CDR3, the DNA is TGTGCCAGCAGACAATATAGCACAGATACGCAGTATTTT.

This clonotype has more than one count but fewer than ten. This sequence joins TRBV3-1 and TRBJ1-2, with TRBD1 identical over 10 bases. With 4 bases clipped from V and 7 bases from J, the junction kept 9 bases outside the gene matches. The CDR3 has 15 amino acids. The germline V gene encodes CDR1 LGHDT and CDR2 YNNKEL (reference sequence). CDR3 DNA: TGTGCCAGCAGCCCCTTTGGACAGGGGGATAGTGGCTACACCTTC. It specifies CASSPFGQGDSGYTF. The full variable domain, completed using reference TRBV3-1 and TRBJ1-2, is DTAVSQTPKYLVTQMGNDKSIKCEQNLGHDTMYWYKQDSKKFLKIMFSYNNKELIINETVPNRFSPKSPDKAHLNLHINSLELGDSAVYFCASSPFGQGDSGYTFGSGTRLTVV.

This clonotype was observed a few times. The chain joins TRBV5-6 to TRBJ1-2; D is unresolved. This CDR3 has 12 amino acids. V was trimmed by 0 bases and J by 4 bases, leaving 4 bases between them. Germline lookup yields CDR1 SGHDT and CDR2 YYEEEE. Here the CDR3 DNA reads TGTGCCAGCAGCTTGGTCCGCTATGGCTACACCTTC. Protein product: CASSLVRYGYTF.

The chain joins TRBV7-2 to TRBJ2-2, with 10 nucleotides matching TRBD2. From germline, CDR1 is SGHTA and CDR2 FQGNSA. The CDR3 is 16 residues long. After removal of 6 bases from V and 8 bases from J, the junction contained 12 bases not matched to a gene. CDR3 sequence (DNA): TGTGCCAGCAGTTGGGGTCTAGCGGGGGCTTCGGGGGAGCTGTTTTTT. The encoded protein is CASSWGLAGASGELFF.

This clonotype was counted only a few times. The chain recombines TRBV10-3 with TRBJ2-3; TRBD2 matches at 8 bases. The length of the CDR3 is 14 residues. The V gene's germline CDR1 is ENHRY and CDR2 SYGVKD. The V and J ends lost 10 bases and 0 bases, in that order; junction bases with no gene match: 6. In nucleotides, the CDR3 is TGTGCCACCAGAGCGGGGGTGAGCACAGATACGCAGTATTTT. This codes for CATRAGVSTDTQYF.

This clonotype appeared a few times. The chain recombines TRBV7-7 with TRBJ2-2, with a tentative D call TRBD2 (7 bases). Germline CDR1 and CDR2: SSHAT and FNYEAQ (reference sequence). The length of the CDR3 is 14 residues. For the CDR3, the DNA is TGTGCTAGCGGGCTCAGGGGAGGAACCGGGGAGCTGTTTTTT. This codes for CASGLRGGTGELFF.

The rearrangement joins TRBV10-3 to TRBJ2-3; unclear D gene. Germline V gives CDR1 ENHRY, CDR2 SYGVKD. Between the trimmed V and J ends, which lost 3 bases and 5 bases, there was a span of 12 bases. The CDR3 spans 14 residues. For the CDR3, the DNA is TGTGCCATCAGTGATGGTGACGGACGAGATACGCAGTATTTT. Its translation: CAISDGDGRDTQYF.

V and J are TRBV6-1 and TRBJ2-7; 7 bases are a match to TRBD1. V was clipped by 8 bases and J by 4 bases; unmatched bases: 11. Per germline, CDR1 MNHNS and CDR2 SASEGT. The CDR3 sequence is 14 residues long. CDR3 sequence: CASQKRQGVYEQYF. The CDR3 DNA sequence: TGTGCCAGCCAGAAGCGACAGGGAGTATACGAGCAGTACTTC.

The chain recombines TRBV2 with TRBJ2-1; no clear D gene. CDR1 and CDR2 from the germline V gene are SNHLY and FYNNEI. Trimming took 6 bases from V and 5 from J, leaving 11 bases between them. The CDR3 contains 13 residues. The CDR3 sequence: CASREDRDNEQFF. In DNA form, the CDR3 reads TGTGCCAGCAGAGAGGACCGGGACAATGAGCAGTTCTTC.

This sequence joins TRBV7-9 and TRBJ1-5; 7 nucleotides align to TRBD1. From germline, CDR1 is SEHNR and CDR2 FQNEAQ (reference sequence). The CDR3 extends over 17 amino acids. V was clipped by 2 bases and J by 0 bases; unmatched bases: 7. CDR3 region: CASSLWQGGYSNQPQHF. CDR3 nucleotide sequence: TGTGCCAGCAGCTTATGGCAGGGGGGTTATAGCAATCAGCCCCAGCATTTT.